This T cell receptor beta chain is from a study of CD8 T cells in ankylosing spondylitis. Findings and caveats of the study: Ankylosing spondylitis blood appeared to carry a characteristic TCR beta motif of several highly homologous variants. According to the report, clones linked to the disease were significantly enriched in matched synovial fluid samples taken from ankylosing spondylitis patients.

This clonotype has at least ten counts. Antigen specificity is unknown. TCRdb called the 5' RACE reads again in MiXCR, with one record for every CDR3 protein. The sample yields about 210,000 distinct CDR3 sequences, 7.3% seen once. Trimming cost V 8 bases and J 2 bases; bases outside gene matches: 7. This CDR3 has 14 residues. Germline V CDR1 and CDR2: SQVTM, ANQGSEA. This receptor was identified in a male donor with ankylosing spondylitis. The V call is TRBV29-1, the J call TRBJ2-1; 9 bases map to TRBD2. Sequencing was carried out using blood, either unsorted or a sorted T cell fraction (not recorded which). The CDR3 DNA reads as TGCAGCACGTCCGGGACTAGCACCTACAATGAGCAGTTCTTC. Protein: CSTSGTSTYNEQFF.